This T cell receptor (beta chain) is from a study of T cells in narcolepsy. Looking at the study overall: Donors had narcolepsy type 1 or type 2, or were healthy controls. Study conclusions and caveats: Some memory CD4+ repertoires had no autoreactive clone sequences. Autoreactive HCRT-specific and TRIB2-specific clonotypes were marked in same-patient CSF-versus-blood CD4+ comparisons. Healthy controls reportedly lacked the autoreactive clonotypes serially found in patients' blood.

The assay was immunoSEQ multiplex PCR, and TCRdb's table has in-frame clones only and misses some. Of about 36,000 clones listed, about 80% are singletons. V gave up 5 bases and J gave up 2 bases; unmatched junction bases: 6. The CDR3 runs to 15 residues. Germline lookup yields CDR1 SGHAT and CDR2 FQDESV (reference sequence). Remarks on this clone: Antigen specificity is unknown.

The receptor was isolated from a human donor in good health. V usage is TRBV11-1 and J usage is TRBJ2-1, with 7 positions matching TRBD2. Sequenced material: memory (CD45RA-) CD4+ T cells from blood. As DNA, the CDR3 is TGTGCCAGCAGCCATTTAGCGGGCCCCTACAATGAGCAGTTCTTC. Translating gives CASSHLAGPYNEQFF.